The source of this T cell receptor (beta chain) is a study of cytomegalovirus exposure and HLA in healthy donors. The study's findings and limits: Later on, an analysis showed TCR association rates differing by HLA locus, with DRB1 the most and HLA-C the fewest. The only immune exposure information that was available was CMV serostatus. Across donors, presence/absence analyses took sequencing depth to be roughly uniform. The study recorded 150 to 200 TCR beta chains that were cytomegalovirus-associated.

Researchers ran the PCR with 60 Vbeta and 13 Jbeta primers. Generated by immunoSEQ multiplex PCR, the TCRdb table keeps only in-frame clones and is missing some. The sample records approximately 130,000 clones, 65% to 85% being singletons. The CDR3 length is 15 residues. The germline gives CDR1 LNHDA, CDR2 SQIVND (reference sequence). V was shortened by 6 bases and J by 11 bases, with 25 bases between the two germline ends. Of note for this clone: The antigen is undetermined.

The chain is built from TRBV19 and TRBJ1-2; TRBD1 might be the D (6 bases). The sequence was obtained from a woman in her thirties or forties in good health and CMV-seronegative. Material: PBMCs. In nucleotides, the CDR3 is TGTGCCAGTAGCGCCAGATACAGGGCAGCGGGACCTTACACCTTC. It codes for CASSARYRAAGPYTF.